This TCR beta chain was captured in a study of blood T cell repertoires in COVID-19. Across the whole study: The study drew acute and convalescent COVID-19 samples from the United States, Italy and Spain. Sources were T cells, B-cell-depleted T cells, or PBMCs; the material itself was cDNA or gDNA.

Between the trimmed V and J ends, which lost 6 bases and 7 bases, there was a span of 12 bases. The CDR3 runs to 12 residues. Germline V gene sequence: CDR1 MDHEN, CDR2 SYDVKM. In the study's own analysis: For nucleated cells, counts were estimated from reference gene primer amplification. Repertoires were generated with immunoSEQ multiplex PCR, while TCRdb's copy carries only in-frame clones and drops some. The D gene and trimming were derived from the DNA, and the V and J assignments and clone size from that table. The sample holds about 90,000 clones, 80% to 95% seen once. This TCR came from a human donor with active COVID-19. The donor label of this sample is uncertain. The chain is built from TRBV28 and TRBJ2-5, with D possibly TRBD2 on 5 matching bases. The source material was peripheral blood. The CDR3: CASRSGGRTQYF. The CDR3 DNA reads TGTGCCAGCAGGTCAGGCGGGCGGACCCAGTACTTC.